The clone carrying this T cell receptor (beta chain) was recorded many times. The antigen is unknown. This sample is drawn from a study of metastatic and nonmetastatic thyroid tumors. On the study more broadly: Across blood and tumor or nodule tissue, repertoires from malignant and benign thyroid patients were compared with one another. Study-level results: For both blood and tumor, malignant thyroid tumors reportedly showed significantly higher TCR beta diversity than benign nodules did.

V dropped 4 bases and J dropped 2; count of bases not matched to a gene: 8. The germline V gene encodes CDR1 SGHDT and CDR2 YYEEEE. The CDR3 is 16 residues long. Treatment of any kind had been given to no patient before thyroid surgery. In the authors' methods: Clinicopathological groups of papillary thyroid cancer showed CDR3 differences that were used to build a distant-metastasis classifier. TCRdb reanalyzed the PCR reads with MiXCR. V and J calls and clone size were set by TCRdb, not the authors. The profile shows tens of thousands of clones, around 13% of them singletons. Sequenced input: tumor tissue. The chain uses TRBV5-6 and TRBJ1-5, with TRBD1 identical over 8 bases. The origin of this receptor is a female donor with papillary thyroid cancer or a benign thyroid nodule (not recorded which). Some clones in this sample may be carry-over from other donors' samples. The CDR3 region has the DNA TGTGCCAGCAGCCTCCTCGCAGGGGGCGGCAATCAGCCCCAGCATTTT. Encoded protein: CASSLLAGGGNQPQHF.